This T cell receptor (beta chain) emerged from a study of cytomegalovirus exposure and HLA in healthy donors. The germline gives CDR1 GTSNPN, CDR2 SVGIG (reference sequence). V lost 5 bases to trimming and J lost 0 bases, with 11 bases between them. The CDR3 covers 13 residues. The PCR contained 60 Vbeta and 13 Jbeta primers. Profiled with immunoSEQ multiplex PCR; TCRdb holds only in-frame clones, not every one. The sample table sets out 100,000 to 150,000 clones. On this clone itself: Its antigen is unidentified.

General study points: In a later analysis, TCR beta V- and J-gene trimming showed a link to a missense DCLRE1C variant.

Source material: PBMCs. The receptor's source is a woman aged 40-49 years in good health and CMV-seropositive. This chain links TRBV30 with TRBJ2-7; possible D gene TRBD1, 5 bases. This chain's CDR3 is CAWHRWGSYEQYF. In nucleotides, the CDR3 is TGTGCCTGGCACAGGTGGGGCTCCTACGAGCAGTACTTC.